These 13 T cell receptor beta chains came from one sample sequenced in a study of blood T cell repertoires in COVID-19. Repertoires were generated with immunoSEQ multiplex PCR, while TCRdb's copy carries only in-frame clones and drops some. The sample has 300,000 to 450,000 clones; about 88% are singletons. Source material: PBMCs or T cells enriched from blood (not recorded which). These receptor sequences come from a woman between 25 and 40 years old who had been exposed to COVID-19.

V gene TRBV14 combines with J gene TRBJ1-6, with D unresolved. V lost 1 base, J lost 8 bases, and 12 bases lay in between. Looked up from germline, CDR1 is SGHDN and CDR2 is FVKESK. CDR3 length equals 15 residues. In nucleotides, the CDR3 is TGTGCCAGCAGCCAAGGAGTGGGAGCAGATTCACCCCTCCACTTT. It yields the protein CASSQGVGADSPLHF.

The chain carries TRBV25-1 and TRBJ2-3, with D possibly being TRBD1 (6 bases). V was trimmed by 6 bases and J by 2 bases, leaving 12 bases between them. CDR1 MGHDK and CDR2 SYGVNS come from the germline V gene. The CDR3 covers 14 residues. CDR3 sequence reads: CASSRDTATDTQYF. DNA of the CDR3: TGTGCCAGCAGCCGGGACACAGCCACAGATACGCAGTATTTT.

The J gene is TRBJ1-6, the V gene TRBV28; the D is unclear. Germline V gene lookup returns CDR1 MDHEN and CDR2 SYDVKM. The CDR3 sequence is 11 residues long. Trimming removed 10 bases at V and 14 bases at J, with 15 bases between. The CDR3 is CATRRESALHF. CDR3 bases: TGTGCCACAAGGAGGGAGTCGGCCCTCCACTTT.

The chain links TRBV5-1 to TRBJ2-5; possible D gene TRBD2, 6 bases. The CDR3 consists of 15 residues. The germline CDR1 and CDR2 sequences are SGHRS and YFSETQ. V dropped 4 bases and J dropped 8 bases, with 21 bases sitting between them. CDR3 coding DNA: TGCGCCAGCAGCATAATGAACCGGGACTCCCCAACCCAGTACTTC. Protein: CASSIMNRDSPTQYF.

As DNA, the CDR3 is TGTGCCAGCAGCTTCGACAGGGGGAACTACAATGAGCAGTTCTTC. Its protein is CASSFDRGNYNEQFF. The chain is built from TRBV7-2 and TRBJ2-1, with 9 nucleotides matching TRBD1. The CDR3 sequence is 15 residues long. Looked up from germline, CDR1 is SGHTA and CDR2 is FQGNSA. V shed 3 bases, J shed 3 bases, and the junction held 3 bases outside the gene matches.

V usage is TRBV5-1 and J usage is TRBJ1-5; maybe TRBD1 (6 bases). Germline assignment: CDR1 SGHRS and CDR2 YFSETQ. This CDR3 has 16 residues. Trimming took 3 bases from V and 3 from J, leaving 16 bases between them. CDR3 nucleotides: TGCGCCAGCAGCTGGCGCTACAGGGATCACAATCAGCCCCAGCATTTT. Its protein product is CASSWRYRDHNQPQHF. The entire variable domain, with the rest obtained from reference TRBV5-1 and TRBJ1-5, is as follows: KAGVTQTPRYLIKTRGQQVTLSCSPISGHRSVSWYQQTPGQGLQFLFEYFSETQRNKGNFPGRFSGRQFSNSRSEMNVSTLELGDSALYLCASSWRYRDHNQPQHFGDGTRLSIL.

The rearrangement joins TRBV19 to TRBJ2-1, with 10 bases fitting TRBD1. Germline V gene sequence: CDR1 LNHDA, CDR2 SQIVND (reference sequence). The CDR3 spans 16 residues. With 4 bases clipped from V and 6 bases from J, the junction kept 9 bases outside the gene matches. The CDR3 loop reads CASSTRQGALGNEQFF. The CDR3 nucleotides read TGTGCCAGTAGTACTAGACAGGGGGCTTTGGGCAATGAGCAGTTCTTC.

The chain couples TRBV3-1 (or the pseudogene TRBV3-2) to TRBJ2-7; D possibly corresponds to TRBD1 (6 bases). Germline CDR1 and CDR2: LGHDT and YNNKEL (reference sequence). V dropped 0 bases and J dropped 6 bases, with 6 bases sitting between them. This CDR3 is built from 12 residues. The CDR3 reads CASSQEGAEQYF. CDR3 DNA: TGTGCCAGCAGCCAAGAGGGGGCCGAGCAGTACTTC.

The chain uses TRBV25-1 and TRBJ1-5; D might be TRBD1 (5 bases). The V and J ends lost 6 bases and 5 bases respectively, with 17 bases between them. Germline-derived CDR1 and CDR2 are MGHDK and SYGVNS. This CDR3 has 15 residues. CDR3 bases: TGTGCCAGCAGACCTTCGGGGGGATCGGATCAGCCCCAGCATTTT. It specifies CASRPSGGSDQPQHF.

This sequence joins TRBV2 and TRBJ1-5; D unclear. This CDR3 has 16 amino acids. Germline V gene lookup returns CDR1 SNHLY and CDR2 FYNNEI. The V end lost 0 bases, the J end lost 2 bases, and 11 bases lay between the germline ends. The CDR3 DNA follows: TGTGCCAGCAGTGAAGCGCCCCCTACAGGCAATCAGCCCCAGCATTTT. It specifies CASSEAPPTGNQPQHF.

The chain combines TRBV7-2 with TRBJ2-5; TRBD2 is a possible D gene (6 bases). Trimming took off 1 base at V and 5 bases at J, with 14 bases between the two ends. This CDR3 region has 15 residues. Germline-derived CDR1 and CDR2 are SGHTA and FQGNSA. CDR3 bases: TGTGCCAGCAGCTTAGGGCCGGGACTGTCGGAGACCCAGTACTTC. It specifies CASSLGPGLSETQYF.

This clone was seen a few times. The V call is TRBV28, the J call TRBJ1-1; tentatively, D is TRBD1 (5 bases). V was trimmed by 5 bases and J by 4 bases, leaving 20 bases between them. Germline V gives CDR1 MDHEN, CDR2 SYDVKM. This CDR3 is 16 amino acids long. The CDR3 protein is CASSPLSWGVGTEAFF. DNA of the CDR3: TGTGCCAGCAGTCCGCTCAGCTGGGGGGTGGGCACTGAAGCTTTCTTT.

V gene TRBV10-3 combines with J gene TRBJ2-7; 12 bases agree with TRBD2. The junction had 12 bases not matched to a gene; V was cut back by 10 bases and J by 5 bases. CDR1 is ENHRY, CDR2 SYGVKD, per germline. The length of the CDR3 is 15 residues. The CDR3 nucleotides are TGTGCCACCACCCCGGGACTAGCGGGTTCCCACGAGCAGTACTTC. Its translation is CATTPGLAGSHEQYF.